Sequencing of this T cell receptor (beta chain) was carried out in a study of read filtering for tumor transcriptome and immune sequencing. Study background: R-ISS stage counts were about eight for I, more than 15 for II, six or seven for III. Whole-transcriptome libraries were prepared after DNase treatment.

The library was built from about 0.4 ug RNA with molecular barcoded adaptors for alpha/delta and beta/gamma chains. TCRdb re-analysed the reads in MiXCR, keeping a single row per CDR3 protein. The top ten clones hold 35% to 45% of a sample with 35,000 to 40,000 distinct CDR3 sequences, 12% to 15% of them seen once. CDR1 and CDR2 from the germline V gene are DFQATT and SNEGSKA (reference sequence). This CDR3 contains 15 residues. Trimming pared 1 base from V and 4 bases from J, leaving 14 bases between. Sampling of bone marrow took place during active disease in every patient. This clonotype came up many times.

The source material was a population of CD138-negative cells sorted from bone marrow. The clonotype comes from a donor over 35 with multiple myeloma. The chain recombines TRBV20-1 with TRBJ1-5; a possible D gene is TRBD1 (5 bases). CDR3 sequence (DNA): TGCAGTGCTAGAGTTGGGGGTTCAGGGAATCAGCCCCAGCATTTT. This codes for CSARVGGSGNQPQHF.